This entry is about one T cell receptor (beta chain). This sample is drawn from a study of blood T cell repertoires in COVID-19. The overall study: COVID-19 samples from acute and convalescent phases originated in the United States, Italy and Spain.

Authors' processing steps: Estimated nucleated cell counts came from reference gene primer amplification. Sequenced by immunoSEQ multiplex PCR; TCRdb stores in-frame clones only, minus some. The DNA gave D and trimming, while V, J and clone size come from that table. The sample has 280,000 or so clones, 85% to 90% seen once; the top ten hold about 1.8%. CDR3 size: 18 residues. CDR1 and CDR2 (germline): LGHNA, YSLEER. The germline V and J ends were trimmed by 0 bases and 5 bases, with 22 bases remaining between them. Adults between roughly 18 and 95 years of age took part from 20 to 25 US areas. Participants' own reports of clinical history determined their cohort assignment.

The sequence came from a woman younger than 30 with acute COVID-19. The sequenced material came from PBMCs or T cells enriched from blood (not recorded which). The genes are TRBV4-3 and TRBJ2-5; the D gene is possibly TRBD2 (6 bases). The CDR3 loop is CASSQDPLAIWSLETQYF. CDR3 DNA sequence: TGCGCCAGCAGCCAAGATCCTCTAGCGATCTGGAGTCTGGAGACCCAGTACTTC.